The 28 T cell receptor beta chains below come from one sample, sequenced in a study of T-cell memory formation after mild COVID-19. Each CDR3 protein gets one entry after TCRdb re-called the 5' RACE reads with MiXCR. Found here are roughly 450,000 distinct CDR3 sequences, 18% of them singletons; the top ten hold roughly 21%. Specimen: PBMCs or a T cell subset sorted from them (not recorded which). The receptor source for this set is a man between 18 and 29 years old who had mild COVID-19 (a few samples of this study predate the infection). Cell type and time point are not known.

The genes are TRBV6-2 or TRBV6-3 and TRBJ1-1; no firm D call. The CDR3 totals 15 residues. Trimming cost V 3 bases and J 3 bases, with 14 bases left between them. Germline assignment: CDR1 MNHEY and CDR2 SVGEGT. CDR3 residues: CASSYRRTSYTEAFF. CDR3 sequence (DNA): TGTGCCAGCAGTTATCGGAGGACTAGTTACACTGAAGCTTTCTTT.

This clonotype was seen only a few times. The chain uses TRBV6-2 or TRBV6-3 and TRBJ2-4; D perhaps matches TRBD1 (5 bases). The length of the CDR3 is 16 residues. The ends were cut back, 0 bases at V and 8 bases at J, with 17 bases in the middle. Germline-derived CDR1 and CDR2 are MNHEY and SVGEGT. The chain's CDR3 is CASSYSARLTGDIQYF. The CDR3 DNA is TGTGCCAGCAGTTACTCAGCCAGGCTCACAGGAGACATTCAGTACTTC.

As DNA, the CDR3 is TGTGCCAGCAGTCTCATGACAGCCAATGAGCAGTTCTTC. Translated: CASSLMTANEQFF. The rearrangement uses TRBV12-3 or TRBV12-4 and TRBJ2-1, with a tentative D call TRBD1 (5 bases). The V and J ends lost 5 bases and 6 bases respectively, with 11 bases between them. The CDR3 is 13 residues long.

The chain combines TRBV7-6 with TRBJ2-5; D is possibly TRBD1 (6 bases). Germline assignment: CDR1 SGHVS and CDR2 FNYEAQ. V lost 4 bases to trimming and J lost 2 bases, with 17 bases between them. This CDR3 region has 16 residues. The CDR3 spells CASSSTGMRWQETQYF. The DNA for the CDR3 is TGTGCCAGCAGCTCAACAGGGATGAGGTGGCAAGAGACCCAGTACTTC.

The chain carries TRBV6-2 or TRBV6-3 and TRBJ1-5; 7 bases are a match to TRBD1. The trim removed 4 bases at V and 5 bases at J, leaving 5 bases unmatched. Germline assignment: CDR1 MNHEY and CDR2 SVGEGT. CDR3 length equals 14 residues. CDR3 DNA: TGTGCCAGCAGTTCCCGGACAGGACATCAGCCCCAGCATTTT. Protein sequence: CASSSRTGHQPQHF.

This clonotype was detected only a few times. CDR3 amino acids: CAISEYTGYGYTF. The CDR3 DNA reads as TGTGCCATCAGTGAGTACACAGGGTATGGCTACACCTTC. The rearrangement links TRBV10-3 to TRBJ1-2; a possible D gene is TRBD1 (6 bases). Trimming cost V 1 base and J 5 bases, with 8 bases left between them. The germline gives CDR1 ENHRY, CDR2 SYGVKD. There are 13 residues in the CDR3.

The table lists this clonotype with a few counts. This sequence joins TRBV5-4 and TRBJ2-6, with D possibly being TRBD1 (6 bases). Germline V lookup: CDR1 SGHNT, CDR2 YYREEE (reference sequence). The CDR3 is made up of 16 amino acids. Trimming shortened V by 4 bases and J by 5 bases, and 16 bases separated the two germline ends. CDR3 in DNA: TGTGCCAGCAGCCGCACACAGGGTAGTCGGGCCAACGTCCTGACTTTC. As protein: CASSRTQGSRANVLTF.

This clonotype was picked up a small number of times. The genes are TRBV24-1 and TRBJ2-2, with D perhaps TRBD2 (5 bases). Trimming left V 1 base short and J 1 base short, with 9 bases between. The CDR3 totals 16 residues. Germline CDR1 KGHDR, CDR2 SFDVKD. This CDR3 is CATSDLYGGNTGELFF. The CDR3 nucleotides are TGTGCCACCAGTGATTTATACGGAGGGAACACCGGGGAGCTGTTTTTT.

This chain joins TRBV5-1 and TRBJ2-5; 11 positions agree with TRBD1. CDR1 is SGHRS and CDR2 is YFSETQ in the germline V gene. After removal of 4 bases from V and 5 bases from J, the junction contained 10 bases not matched to a gene. The CDR3 is 16 residues long. As DNA, the CDR3 is TGCGCCAGCAGCCCAAGGACAGGGGGCTTTATCGAGACCCAGTACTTC. This sequence encodes CASSPRTGGFIETQYF.

This clonotype was detected a few times. V is TRBV12-5 and J is TRBJ2-1, with TRBD2 matching over 12 bases. CDR3 length: 19 amino acids. V shed 0 bases and J 2 bases; nucleotides not matched to a gene: 8. Germline assignment: CDR1 LGHNT and CDR2 FRNRAP. In DNA form, the CDR3 reads TGTGCTAGTGGTTTGGTAACTAGCGGGGGGCCCAACACCTACAATGAGCAGTTCTTC. Translation: CASGLVTSGGPNTYNEQFF.

Only a few counts were recorded for this clonotype. The CDR3 here is CASMAPGTGELFF. The CDR3 coding sequence is TGTGCCAGCATGGCCCCAGGGACCGGGGAGCTGTTTTTT. The V gene is TRBV2, the J gene TRBJ2-2, with a possible D match to TRBD1 (5 bases). Germline values: CDR1 SNHLY, CDR2 FYNNEI. V lost 7 bases to trimming and J lost 5 bases, with 11 bases between them. The CDR3 contains 13 residues.

V and J are TRBV29-1 and TRBJ2-1; TRBD2 matches 11 bases. The germline gives CDR1 SQVTM, CDR2 ANQGSEA. V was pared by 6 bases and J by 0 bases, with 7 bases of the junction left unmatched. This CDR3 region has 16 residues. The CDR3 region is CSVKTSGVSSYNEQFF. As DNA, the CDR3 is TGCAGCGTGAAGACTAGCGGGGTGAGCTCCTACAATGAGCAGTTCTTC.

V usage is TRBV4-3 and J usage is TRBJ1-2, with D possibly being TRBD1 (5 bases). Germline-derived CDR1 and CDR2 are LGHNA and YSLEER. Trimming took off 5 bases at V and 6 bases at J, with 25 bases between the two ends. The CDR3 sequence is 17 residues long. The CDR3 protein is CASSFLWGPSILNGYTF. CDR3 coding DNA: TGCGCCAGCAGCTTCCTCTGGGGCCCAAGCATCCTGAATGGCTACACCTTC.

The V call is TRBV12-3 or TRBV12-4, the J call TRBJ1-2; the D is unclear. V was trimmed by 3 bases and J by 1 base, leaving 6 bases between them. This CDR3 spans 13 amino acids. The CDR3 bases are TGTGCCAGCAGTTTCCTAGATAACTATGGCTACACCTTC. Amino acids: CASSFLDNYGYTF.

The J gene is TRBJ2-7, the V gene TRBV7-9, with no clear D. The CDR3 runs to 17 residues. V gave up 4 bases and J gave up 2 bases, with 21 bases separating them. Germline CDR1 SEHNR, CDR2 FQNEAQ (reference sequence). The CDR3 loop is CASSSYRSLLTTYEQYF. In DNA, the CDR3 is TGTGCCAGCAGCTCCTACCGATCACTCCTCACCACCTACGAGCAGTACTTC.

There are many counts of this clonotype. V usage is TRBV7-2 and J usage is TRBJ2-5; TRBD2 matches at 7 bases. The CDR3 loop spans 16 amino acids. CDR1 and CDR2 (germline): SGHTA, FQGNSA. V lost 5 bases to trimming and J lost 0 bases; unmatched junction nucleotides: 9. The CDR3, as DNA: TGTGCCAGCAGCCCCGGACTAGTACCGTACCAAGAGACCCAGTACTTC. Translating it yields CASSPGLVPYQETQYF.

This clonotype was seen only a few times. The chain employs TRBV3-1 and TRBJ2-2, with TRBD2 matching 14 bases. J lost 7 bases, V lost 6 bases, and 13 bases had no gene match. The CDR3 is 18 residues long. The V gene's germline CDR1 is LGHDT and CDR2 YNNKEL (reference sequence). CDR3 in amino acids: CASRHGTSGGSGGGELFF. CDR3 coding DNA: TGTGCCAGCAGACACGGGACTAGCGGGGGTTCCGGTGGCGGGGAGCTGTTTTTT.

In this sample, this clonotype turned up a few times. This sequence joins TRBV25-1 and TRBJ2-3; D not resolved. This CDR3 is built from 13 residues. Looked up from germline, CDR1 is MGHDK and CDR2 is SYGVNS. V was cut by 3 bases and J by 4 bases, with 8 bases left in between. CDR3: CASSEGYSDTQYF. CDR3 nucleotide sequence: TGTGCCAGCAGTGAGGGCTATTCAGATACGCAGTATTTT.

The DNA for the CDR3 is TGCGCCAGCAGCCAAGACCGGGGACAGGGATCAATGAACACTGAAGCTTTCTTT. Its translation is CASSQDRGQGSMNTEAFF. J is TRBJ1-1 and V is TRBV4-1, with 9 bases that match TRBD1. V lost 0 bases, J lost 0 bases, and 8 bases stayed unmatched. CDR1 and CDR2 (germline): MGHRA, YSYEKL. The CDR3 has 18 residues.

This clonotype was recorded a few times. The V gene is TRBV6-2 or TRBV6-3, the J gene TRBJ2-3, with D perhaps TRBD2 (7 bases). The CDR3 has 16 residues. V was trimmed by 2 bases and J by 9 bases, leaving 21 bases between them. CDR1 and CDR2 from the germline V gene are MNHEY and SVGEGT. The CDR3 region is CASSYGAGARQGTQYF. CDR3 in DNA: TGTGCCAGCAGTTACGGGGCGGGGGCCCGTCAAGGAACGCAGTATTTT.

There are a few counts of this clonotype. V gene TRBV10-3 combines with J gene TRBJ2-3, with D perhaps TRBD1 or TRBD2 (5 bases each). Trimming cost V 7 bases and J 4 bases, with 15 bases left between them. CDR3 length: 14 residues. Germline V lookup: CDR1 ENHRY, CDR2 SYGVKD. CDR3 DNA sequence: TGTGCCATCAAGCCGGGGCAGGTTCCAGATACGCAGTATTTT. It codes for CAIKPGQVPDTQYF.

This clonotype appeared a few times. The CDR3 is CASSLRVGVPSDTQYF. The CDR3 DNA sequence: TGTGCCAGCAGCCTTCGGGTAGGGGTACCCTCCGATACGCAGTATTTT. The chain uses TRBV7-9 and TRBJ2-3, with D perhaps TRBD1 (5 bases). CDR3 length: 16 residues. Trimming took 5 bases from V and 6 from J, leaving 21 bases between them. CDR1 SEHNR and CDR2 FQNEAQ come from the germline V gene (reference sequence).

This clonotype was found a few times. The chain uses TRBV7-9 and TRBJ2-7; 8 nucleotides agree with TRBD1. Germline lookup yields CDR1 SEHNR and CDR2 FQNEAQ (reference sequence). The V gene end was trimmed by 4 bases and the J gene end by 5 bases; junction bases not matched to a gene: 4. CDR3 length equals 13 residues. CDR3 in DNA: TGTGCCAGCAGCTCGGGGACAGGTAACGAGCAGTACGTC. Translated: CASSSGTGNEQYV.

This chain links TRBV6-1 with TRBJ2-2; D is tentatively TRBD1 or TRBD2 (5 bases each). CDR3 size: 15 residues. Trimming left V 8 bases short and J 4 bases short, with 17 bases between. Germline lookup yields CDR1 MNHNS and CDR2 SASEGT. CDR3 protein: CASLERGRVTGELFF. The CDR3 DNA reads as TGTGCCAGCCTGGAGAGGGGCCGTGTCACCGGGGAGCTGTTTTTT.

This chain connects TRBV6-2 or TRBV6-3 to TRBJ1-1, with no clear D. Between the trimmed V and J ends, which lost 5 bases and 0 bases, there was a span of 16 bases. The CDR3 contains 16 residues. Germline CDR1 reads MNHEY; CDR2 reads SVGEGT. The CDR3, as DNA: TGTGCCAGCAGTCTCCCCTCACCTTCGATGAACACTGAAGCTTTCTTT. Its translation: CASSLPSPSMNTEAFF.

The chain has TRBV7-2 and TRBJ2-2; D is ambiguous. The V gene's germline CDR1 is SGHTA and CDR2 FQGNSA. V was trimmed by 3 bases and J by 5 bases, leaving 13 bases between them. This CDR3 is 15 amino acids long. The CDR3 sequence is CASSLTPGDTGELFF. CDR3 DNA sequence: TGTGCCAGCAGCTTGACTCCAGGTGATACCGGGGAGCTGTTTTTT. The full variable domain, in which reference TRBV7-2 and TRBJ2-2 provide the parts outside the CDR3, is GAGVSQSPSNKVTEKGKDVELRCDPISGHTALYWYRQSLGQGLEFLIYFQGNSAPDKSGLPSDRFSAERTGGSVSTLTIQRTQQEDSAVYLCASSLTPGDTGELFFGEGSRLTVL.

This clonotype appeared a few times. The V call is TRBV7-9, the J call TRBJ2-2, with D possibly TRBD1 on 5 matching bases. V was trimmed by 4 bases and J by 4 bases, leaving 10 bases between them. Germline assignment: CDR1 SEHNR and CDR2 FQNEAQ (reference sequence). The CDR3 is 14 amino acids. CDR3 amino acids: CASSSTVPTGELFF. The CDR3 nucleotides read TGTGCCAGCAGCTCGACAGTTCCCACCGGGGAGCTGTTTTTT.

This clonotype was counted between two and nine times. V usage is TRBV6-1 and J usage is TRBJ2-7; D is possibly TRBD2 (5 bases). Germline lookup yields CDR1 MNHNS and CDR2 SASEGT. V was pared by 8 bases and J by 4 bases, with 9 bases between. This CDR3 has 11 amino acids. The CDR3: CASVRGYEQYV. CDR3 nucleotides: TGTGCCAGCGTTAGAGGGTACGAGCAGTACGTC.